A selection of T cell receptor beta chains follows, all from one sample in a study of early T cells in non-severe SARS-CoV-2 infection. TCRdb fed the 5' RACE reads into MiXCR, producing one record per CDR3 protein. The sample has 40,000 or so distinct CDR3 sequences, 5.5% seen once. Material: whole blood, obtained at baseline. The source of these receptors is an adult who was a healthcare worker with PCR-confirmed SARS-CoV-2 infection or an uninfected control (not recorded which). Both conserved end residues are part of each CDR3. Each record gives: D gene, V gene, clone size, J gene, CDR3 DNA, CDR3 protein. D genes are given only for firm matches. Some rows mark clone size as missing; the rest say once, few, many or name a class of expanded clone.

NA	TRBV7-9	many	TRBJ2-5	TGTGCCGGCAGAGACTCGCTCCAGTACTTC	CAGRDSLQYF
NA	TRBV20-1	once	TRBJ2-7	TGCAGTGCTTACAACCCTACCTCCTACGAGCAGTACTTC	CSAYNPTSYEQYF
TRBD1	TRBV6-4	many	TRBJ2-1	TGTGCCAGCAGTGACCTTCCGGGACAGGGACCAAATGAGCAGTTCTTC	CASSDLPGQGPNEQFF
TRBD2	TRBV5-4	NA	TRBJ2-2	TGTGCCAGCAGCTTTCCGAGGGAGGGACGAACCGGGGAGCTGTTTTTT	CASSFPREGRTGELFF
NA	TRBV20-1	few	TRBJ2-1	TGCAGTGCTAGACCTGCTAGGACCAATGAGCAGTTCTTC	CSARPARTNEQFF
NA	TRBV9	many	TRBJ2-1	TGTGCCAGCAGCGGGTACAGGGTTGAGCAGTTCTTC	CASSGYRVEQFF
NA	TRBV29-1	NA	TRBJ2-1	TGCAGCGTAAACAAGGGTAGGGACGAGCAGTTCTTC	CSVNKGRDEQFF
NA	TRBV12-3/TRBV12-4	many	TRBJ1-5	TGTGCCAGCAGTTTGGCAGCTAGCAATCAGCCCCAGCATTTT	CASSLAASNQPQHF
NA	TRBV7-9	many	TRBJ1-1	TGTGCCAGCAGCTCGTTTCGGGGAACTGAAGCTTTCTTT	CASSSFRGTEAFF
NA	TRBV29-1	few	TRBJ2-5	TGCAGCGTTCGGAAACAAGAGACCCAGTACTTC	CSVRKQETQYF
NA	TRBV12-3/TRBV12-4	few	TRBJ1-2	TGTGCCAGCAGGGCCGGACGGGGGAGTAGAAACTATGGCTACACCTTC	CASRAGRGSRNYGYTF
NA	TRBV7-9	many	TRBJ1-3	TGTGCCAGCAGCTTCGGGGTCTCTGGAAACACCATATATTTT	CASSFGVSGNTIYF
NA	TRBV6-5	few	TRBJ2-3	TGTGCCAGCAGTCCCGCCCCAGCCTTCACAGATACGCAGTATTTT	CASSPAPAFTDTQYF
TRBD2	TRBV6-5	many	TRBJ2-1	TGTGCCAGCAGTTCGACTAGCGGGGTCGGTTACAATGAGCAGTTCTTC	CASSSTSGVGYNEQFF
TRBD1	TRBV18	few	TRBJ1-2	TGTGCCAGCTCACCACCGGGACAGGGGCCTGGCTACACCTTC	CASSPPGQGPGYTF
TRBD2	TRBV5-4	many	TRBJ2-7	TGTGCCAGCAGCCCGACTAGCGGGGACGAGCAGTACTTC	CASSPTSGDEQYF
NA	TRBV19	few	TRBJ2-7	TGTGCCAGTAGGAGGCAGGGCTTCTCCGAGCAGTACTTC	CASRRQGFSEQYF
NA	TRBV4-3	many	TRBJ2-2	TGCGCCAGCAGCCCGACCACCGGGGAGCTGTTTTTT	CASSPTTGELFF
NA	TRBV7-2	many	TRBJ2-5	TGTGCCAGCAGCTTAAGTAGGCAAGAGACCCAGTACTTC	CASSLSRQETQYF
TRBD1	TRBV6-6	many	TRBJ2-2	TGTGCCAGCAGTTACAAGGGGGCGTGGGACACCGGGGAGCTGTTTTTT	CASSYKGAWDTGELFF
TRBD2	TRBV7-9	NA	TRBJ2-1	TGTGCCAGCAGGCTTCCCCCCCGACTAGCGGGAGCCAGGAATGAGCAGTTCTTC	CASRLPPRLAGARNEQFF
NA	TRBV29-1	NA	TRBJ2-3	TGCAGCGTTGAAGAGGGGACGACGCAGTATTTT	CSVEEGTTQYF
TRBD1	TRBV27	many	TRBJ2-3	TGTGCCAGCAGTTCAACCAGGGGGCGCACAGATACGCAGTATTTT	CASSSTRGRTDTQYF
NA	TRBV7-9	many	TRBJ1-1	TGTGCCAGCAGCTTTTTTTCCGGGGCCAACACTGAAGCTTTCTTT	CASSFFSGANTEAFF
TRBD2	TRBV10-3	many	TRBJ2-4	TGTGCCATCAGTGACACTAGCGGAACAACCAAAAACATTCAGTACTTC	CAISDTSGTTKNIQYF
TRBD1	TRBV6-1	many	TRBJ2-7	TGTGCCAGCAGTTCCGTCGGACAGGGGTTTTACGAGCAGTACTTC	CASSSVGQGFYEQYF
TRBD1	TRBV18	NA	TRBJ2-3	TGTGCCAGCTCACCACTACCGAAGACAGGGAAGGGCACAGATACGCAGTATTTT	CASSPLPKTGKGTDTQYF